Presented here are 21 T cell receptor beta chains from one specimen sequenced in a study of metastatic and nonmetastatic thyroid tumors. With MiXCR, TCRdb reprocessed the PCR reads. The data show some 15,000 clones, under 30% seen once. There were no patients who had received any treatment before thyroid surgery. The sample comprised adjacent normal tissue. All receptors come from a female donor with papillary thyroid cancer or a benign thyroid nodule (not recorded which). Some clones in this sample may be carry-over from other donors' samples.

This clone was counted between two and nine times. The rearrangement uses TRBV14 and TRBJ2-3; D is undetermined. The CDR3 loop spans 13 amino acids. Germline-derived CDR1 and CDR2 are SGHDN and FVKESK. V was shortened by 5 bases and J by 7 bases, with 13 bases between the two germline ends. The CDR3 bases are TGTGCCAGCAGCGTGAGCCCAACTAATACGCAGTATTTT. Translated, it gives CASSVSPTNTQYF.

In its sample, this clone was seen a few times. V gene TRBV10-3 combines with J gene TRBJ1-3, with unresolved D. The CDR3 is made up of 13 amino acids. V lost 11 bases to trimming and J lost 2 bases, with 13 bases between them. Germline V CDR1 and CDR2: ENHRY, SYGVKD. CDR3 nucleotides: TGTGCCGTAAGACCGGACCCTGGAAACACCATATATTTT. Translating gives CAVRPDPGNTIYF.

The chain is built from TRBV5-1 and TRBJ1-1; D unresolved. This CDR3 has 15 amino acids. Trimming cost V 0 bases and J 3 bases, with 12 bases left between them. From germline, CDR1 is SGHRS and CDR2 YFSETQ. CDR3 sequence reads: CASSLDLGVDTEAFF. In nucleotides, the CDR3 is TGCGCCAGCAGCTTGGATCTGGGAGTTGACACTGAAGCTTTCTTT. The full variable domain, completed using reference TRBV5-1 and TRBJ1-1, is KAGVTQTPRYLIKTRGQQVTLSCSPISGHRSVSWYQQTPGQGLQFLFEYFSETQRNKGNFPGRFSGRQFSNSRSEMNVSTLELGDSALYLCASSLDLGVDTEAFFGQGTRLTVV.

J is TRBJ2-7 and V is TRBV20-1; 7 bases match TRBD2. Germline-derived CDR1 and CDR2 are DFQATT and SNEGSKA (reference sequence). After removal of 3 bases from V and 7 bases from J, the junction contained 12 bases not matched to a gene. This CDR3 has 14 amino acids. The CDR3 region has the DNA TGCAGTGCTAGTAGACTAGCTGGGTTTGGGGAGCAGTACTTC. Its translation is CSASRLAGFGEQYF.

In regard to this clone: A read error is likely, as this CDR3 ends without the conserved phenylalanine or tryptophan. The DNA is omitted, as the CDR3 cannot be located on it reliably, and the CDR3 follows TCRdb's listing. V and J are TRBV7-9 and TRBJ2-7; the D call of TRBD2 is as the table states it, not checked on the DNA. The CDR3 sequence runs 9 residues, both termini included. Germline V CDR1 and CDR2: SEHNR, FQNEAQ (reference sequence). The CDR3 sequence is CASSSRTSG.

The gene calls are TRBV14 and TRBJ2-1; the match to TRBD1 covers 7 bases. Trimming removed 4 bases from V and 7 bases from J; junction bases left unmatched: 13. The CDR3 is made up of 16 amino acids. Germline V gene data show CDR1 as SGHDN and CDR2 as FVKESK. CDR3 loop: CASSPLEGQNFNEQFF. The CDR3 nucleotides read TGTGCCAGCAGCCCCCTAGAGGGACAGAATTTTAATGAGCAGTTCTTC.

The V and J genes are TRBV19 and TRBJ2-3; 7 bases fit TRBD1. V was pared by 8 bases and J by 2 bases, with 10 bases of the junction left unmatched. The CDR3 runs 15 residues. CDR1 and CDR2 (germline): LNHDA, SQIVND (reference sequence). CDR3 protein: CASQVGQSFTDTQYF. The CDR3, as DNA: TGTGCCAGTCAGGTGGGACAGAGTTTCACAGATACGCAGTATTTT. Variable domain in full (rest from reference TRBV19 and TRBJ2-3): DGGITQSPKYLFRKEGQNVTLSCEQNLNHDAMYWYRQDPGQGLRLIYYSQIVNDFQKGDIAEGYSVSREKKESFPLTVTSAQKNPTAFYLCASQVGQSFTDTQYFGPGTRLTVL.

On this clone itself: Other DNA sequences in the same sample also yield this CDR3. This rearrangement joins TRBV6-5 to TRBJ1-2, with TRBD1 matching 8 bases. The germline V gene has CDR1 MNHEY and CDR2 SVGAGI. The CDR3 is made up of 15 amino acids. The trim removed 3 bases at V and 4 bases at J, leaving 7 bases unmatched. This CDR3 reads CASSYRRTGTYGYTF. The CDR3 DNA follows: TGTGCCAGCAGTTATAGACGGACAGGGACCTATGGCTACACCTTC.

The chain combines TRBV5-1 with TRBJ2-7; 9 positions match TRBD2. Trimming at V came to 0 bases and at J to 2 bases, leaving 3 bases not matched to a gene. The CDR3 is made up of 15 amino acids. CDR1 is SGHRS, CDR2 YFSETQ, per germline. CDR3 nucleotide sequence: TGCGCCAGCAGCTTGGGGGGACTAGCCACCTACGAGCAGTACTTC. This gives the protein CASSLGGLATYEQYF. Together with reference TRBV5-1 and TRBJ2-7, the CDR3 gives the full variable domain: KAGVTQTPRYLIKTRGQQVTLSCSPISGHRSVSWYQQTPGQGLQFLFEYFSETQRNKGNFPGRFSGRQFSNSRSEMNVSTLELGDSALYLCASSLGGLATYEQYFGPGTRLTVT.

By frequency in the sample, this clone is large. The chain carries TRBV15 and TRBJ1-2; D might be TRBD1 (6 bases). The CDR3 sequence is 15 residues long. V was cut by 5 bases and J by 5 bases, with 18 bases left in between. The germline V gene encodes CDR1 LNHNV and CDR2 YYDKDF (reference sequence). The CDR3 bases are TGTGCCACCAGCCACGAGGGGGGGCGCGGGTATGGCTACACCTTC. Protein: CATSHEGGRGYGYTF.

In its sample, this clone ranks as medium-sized. The rearrangement joins TRBV28 to TRBJ2-3; the D gene is possibly TRBD2 (6 bases). This CDR3 region has 14 residues. The V gene's germline CDR1 is MDHEN and CDR2 SYDVKM. V shed 7 bases and J shed 4 bases, with 15 bases lying between them. The DNA of the CDR3 is TGTGCCAGCATGTCCGGGGGAGAGGCAGATACGCAGTATTTT. Protein: CASMSGGEADTQYF.

This clone came up a few times. The chain is built from TRBV12-3 or TRBV12-4 and TRBJ2-3; 7 bases fit TRBD2. The V segment lost 7 bases and the J segment 0 bases; nucleotides outside the gene matches: 10. This CDR3 is 16 amino acids long. The CDR3 DNA reads TGTGCCAGCATCATCCCGGGGCGGGAGAGCACAGATACGCAGTATTTT. Encoded protein: CASIIPGRESTDTQYF.

The chain links TRBV11-2 to TRBJ1-6; TRBD1 might be the D (5 bases). Trimming left V 0 bases short and J 7 bases short, with 13 bases between. From germline, CDR1 is SGHAT and CDR2 FQNNGV. There are 16 residues in the CDR3. CDR3 in DNA: TGTGCCAGCAGCTTAGATAGCGAGGGGTGGAATTCACCCCTCCACTTT. This gives the protein CASSLDSEGWNSPLHF.

In regard to this clone: Additional DNA sequences in this sample encode the identical CDR3. J is TRBJ2-1 and V is TRBV11-2, with 12 bases lining up with TRBD2. Germline assignment: CDR1 SGHAT and CDR2 FQNNGV. Trimming at V came to 5 bases and at J to 9 bases, leaving 8 bases not matched to a gene. The CDR3 runs to 15 residues. For the CDR3, the DNA is TGTGCCAGCAGCACCCTAGCGGGAGGGCCGAGTGAGCAGTTCTTC. This sequence encodes CASSTLAGGPSEQFF.

The chain has TRBV11-2 and TRBJ2-1; 7 bases map to TRBD1. Germline V gene lookup returns CDR1 SGHAT and CDR2 FQNNGV. V shed 7 bases, J shed 2 bases, and the junction held 8 bases outside the gene matches. The CDR3 length is 15 residues. Here the CDR3 reads CASIKSQGAYNEQFF. CDR3 bases: TGTGCCAGCATCAAAAGCCAGGGGGCCTACAATGAGCAGTTCTTC. Full variable domain (remainder filled in from reference TRBV11-2 and TRBJ2-1): EAGVAQSPRYKIIEKRQSVAFWCNPISGHATLYWYQQILGQGPKLLIQFQNNGVVDDSQLPKDRFSAERLKGVDSTLKIQPAKLEDSAVYLCASIKSQGAYNEQFFGPGTRLTVL.

This clone was seen a few times. Other DNA sequences in this specimen translate into the identical CDR3. The CDR3 DNA follows: TGTGCCAGTAGTACGACAGGCCCAGATACGCAGTATTTT. It yields the protein CASSTTGPDTQYF. V is TRBV27 and J is TRBJ2-3; D might be TRBD1 (6 bases). Germline assignment: CDR1 MNHEY and CDR2 SMNVEV (reference sequence). V was shortened by 9 bases and J by 4 bases, with 14 bases between the two germline ends. This CDR3 is 13 amino acids long.

The table lists this clone with a few counts. The J gene is TRBJ2-7, the V gene TRBV29-1, with 7 bases aligning to TRBD1. The CDR3 has 13 residues. The J segment lost 4 bases and the V segment lost 4 bases, leaving 7 bases of the junction unmatched. CDR1 SQVTM and CDR2 ANQGSEA come from the germline V gene. The CDR3 is CSVGDSMGYEQYV. The CDR3 coding sequence is TGCAGCGTTGGGGACAGTATGGGGTACGAGCAGTACGTC.

At least ten counts were recorded for this clone. The rearrangement joins TRBV19 to TRBJ2-1; D is uncertain. Between the trimmed V and J ends, which lost 3 bases and 7 bases, there was a span of 16 bases. Germline V gives CDR1 LNHDA, CDR2 SQIVND (reference sequence). The CDR3 covers 15 residues. The CDR3 reads CASSIGDYVQNEQFF. In DNA, the CDR3 is TGTGCCAGTAGTATTGGGGATTACGTCCAGAATGAGCAGTTCTTC.

Relative to its sample, this clone is medium-sized. J is TRBJ2-3 and V is TRBV6-2 or TRBV6-3; D is possibly TRBD1 or TRBD2 (6 bases each). CDR3 length: 15 residues. Trimming took off 0 bases at V and 2 bases at J, with 9 bases between the two ends. The V gene's germline CDR1 is MNHEY and CDR2 SVGEGT. CDR3 in amino acids: CASSYSPGATDTQYF. The DNA for the CDR3 is TGTGCCAGCAGTTACTCGCCGGGGGCCACAGATACGCAGTATTTT.

About this clone: A read error may produce the germline difference seen at one junction end. This chain links TRBV6-1 with TRBJ2-1; D is perhaps TRBD2 (6 bases). This CDR3 region has 13 residues. From germline, CDR1 is MNHNS and CDR2 SASEGT. Here the CDR3 reads CASRDLAYNAQFF. DNA of the CDR3: TGTGCCAGCCGGGACTTAGCCTACAATGCGCAGTTCTTC.

This clone was seen only a few times. The V gene is TRBV28, the J gene TRBJ2-7; TRBD1 is a possible D gene (5 bases). The V end was cut by 2 bases, the J end by 5 bases, with 10 bases between. The CDR3 runs 13 residues. CDR1 and CDR2 from the germline V gene are MDHEN and SYDVKM. CDR3 nucleotides: TGTGCCAGCAGTTTAAACCTAGGGGACGAGCAGTACTTC. As protein: CASSLNLGDEQYF.